The 15 T cell receptor beta chains below were found in one sample sequenced in a study of human T cells and chemical hapten exposure. Indicated time point: pre-sensitization, week 0. The treatment here: therapeutic diphenylcyclopropenone sensitization with weekly scalp DPC. In TCRdb, the RACE reads were re-called with MiXCR into one record per CDR3 protein. The table has under 400,000 distinct CDR3 sequences, 5.1% seen once; the top ten hold 2.6%. The sequences come from whole blood, collected in connection with sensitization to the hapten diphenylcyclopropenone (DPC). All receptors come from a woman aged 50 to 60 with alopecia areata. Some clones in this sample may be carry-over from other donors' samples.

This clonotype showed up many times. V is TRBV12-5 and J is TRBJ2-1; 8 bases are a match to TRBD2. This CDR3 has 13 residues. CDR1 and CDR2 (germline): LGHNT, FRNRAP. After removal of 0 bases from V and 8 bases from J, the junction contained 0 bases not matched to a gene. The CDR3 coding sequence is TGTGCTAGTGGTTTGGTACTAGCGGATGAGCAGTTCTTC. Translation: CASGLVLADEQFF.

Of note for this clonotype: A much larger clone lies one base from this, so it may be a read error. This sequence joins TRBV5-1 and TRBJ2-1; D not certain. Trimming stripped 0 bases from V and 12 bases from J, with 10 bases between. The germline CDR1 and CDR2 sequences are SGHRS and YFSETQ. The CDR3 consists of 12 residues. The CDR3 sequence is CASSLAFDGQFF. In DNA form, the CDR3 reads TGCGCCAGCAGCTTGGCCTTTGATGGGCAGTTCTTC. Combining the CDR3 with reference TRBV5-1 and TRBJ2-1 gives the whole variable domain KAGVTQTPRYLIKTRGQQVTLSCSPISGHRSVSWYQQTPGQGLQFLFEYFSETQRNKGNFPGRFSGRQFSNSRSEMNVSTLELGDSALYLCASSLAFDGQFFGPGTRLTVL.

J is TRBJ2-6 and V is TRBV5-5; TRBD1 matches at 7 bases. CDR1 SGHKS and CDR2 YYEKEE come from the germline V gene (reference sequence). The V segment lost 3 bases and the J segment 0 bases; nucleotides outside the gene matches: 12. The length of the CDR3 is 19 residues. As DNA, the CDR3 is TGTGCCAGCAGCTCCCTTCCAGGACAGGCTGTCTCTGGGGCCAACGTCCTGACTTTC. This sequence encodes CASSSLPGQAVSGANVLTF.

Ten or more counts support this clonotype. The chain combines TRBV7-9 with TRBJ1-1; the D is unclear. CDR1 and CDR2 (germline): SEHNR, FQNEAQ (reference sequence). The CDR3 covers 12 residues. Trimming took 1 base from V and 4 from J, leaving 4 bases between them. The CDR3 DNA reads TGTGCCAGCAGCTTAGATATCACTGAAGCTTTCTTT. This gives the protein CASSLDITEAFF.

This clonotype was observed many times. This chain joins TRBV28 and TRBJ1-1; D perhaps matches TRBD1 (5 bases). Trimming removed 7 bases at V and 1 base at J, with 13 bases between. Germline CDR1 and CDR2: MDHEN and SYDVKM. This CDR3 has 14 residues. The CDR3 is CASKPIQANTEAFF. CDR3 nucleotides: TGTGCCAGCAAACCGATACAGGCGAACACTGAAGCTTTCTTT.

This clonotype was recorded many times. This chain links TRBV13 with TRBJ2-1; 9 bases are shared with TRBD1. This CDR3 is built from 17 residues. Germline-derived CDR1 and CDR2 are PRHDT and FYEKMQ (reference sequence). V lost 4 bases to trimming and J lost 5 bases; unmatched junction nucleotides: 12. CDR3 residues: CASSSPPIQGADNEQFF. Written as DNA, the CDR3 is TGTGCCAGCAGCTCCCCACCTATACAGGGGGCCGACAATGAGCAGTTCTTC. Combining the CDR3 with reference TRBV13 and TRBJ2-1 gives the whole variable domain AAGVIQSPRHLIKEKRETATLKCYPIPRHDTVYWYQQGPGQDPQFLISFYEKMQSDKGSIPDRFSAQQFSDYHSELNMSSLELGDSALYFCASSSPPIQGADNEQFFGPGTRLTVL.

This clonotype appeared a few times. The V call is TRBV30, the J call TRBJ2-7, with no clear D. Germline V gene sequence: CDR1 GTSNPN, CDR2 SVGIG (reference sequence). V lost 1 base and J 2 bases, leaving 15 bases between the germline ends. The CDR3 spans 15 residues. CDR3 in DNA: TGTGCCTGGAGTGATAAAAGGAAGGGTGCCTACGAGCAGTACTTC. As protein: CAWSDKRKGAYEQYF.

This clonotype has at least ten counts. The genes are TRBV7-2 and TRBJ2-5, with D maybe TRBD2 (6 bases). Germline CDR1 SGHTA, CDR2 FQGNSA. The CDR3 loop spans 13 amino acids. With 4 bases removed from V and 6 bases from J, the gap between germline ends came to 12 bases. CDR3 coding DNA: TGTGCCAGCAGCTCAGGGACTGGGAAGACCCAGTACTTC. This codes for CASSSGTGKTQYF.

V gene TRBV7-2 combines with J gene TRBJ2-3, with 9 bases matching TRBD2. Germline V CDR1 and CDR2: SGHTA, FQGNSA. V shed 5 bases, J shed 0 bases, and the junction held 9 bases outside the gene matches. This CDR3 spans 17 amino acids. The CDR3 coding sequence is TGTGCCAGCAGCGGAAGGCGGGGGGGCCGTAGCACAGATACGCAGTATTTT. It encodes CASSGRRGGRSTDTQYF.

A note on this clonotype: A much more abundant neighbour one base away suggests this may be a read error. The chain joins TRBV28 to TRBJ2-7; D is perhaps TRBD1 (5 bases). Trimming removed 5 bases at V and 7 bases at J, with 12 bases between. The CDR3 has 12 residues. Germline V gene data show CDR1 as MDHEN and CDR2 as SYDVKM. CDR3 DNA sequence: TGTGCCAGCAGTCGCCTGGCAGGGGAGCAGTACTTC. Translated, it gives CASSRLAGEQYF.

This clonotype was seen only a few times. The gene calls are TRBV12-3 or TRBV12-4 and TRBJ2-1; TRBD2 matches at 7 bases. Germline trimming cut 6 bases from V and 10 bases from J; bases unmatched to any gene: 12. The CDR3 has 14 amino acids. CDR3: CASSSDRLAGEQFF. The CDR3 nucleotides read TGTGCCAGCAGCTCCGACAGACTAGCCGGAGAGCAGTTCTTC.

This clonotype was observed a handful of times. V usage is TRBV15 and J usage is TRBJ1-2; no definite D call. Per germline, CDR1 LNHNV and CDR2 YYDKDF (reference sequence). The CDR3 runs 14 residues. V was pared by 0 bases and J by 8 bases, with 13 bases between. The CDR3 loop is CATSRDQARVGYTF. CDR3 sequence (DNA): TGTGCCACCAGCAGAGATCAGGCGCGGGTCGGCTACACCTTC.

The chain uses TRBV20-1 and TRBJ2-1; 9 nucleotides align to TRBD2. This CDR3 contains 16 residues. V shed 2 bases and J 5 bases; nucleotides not matched to a gene: 10. The germline V gene has CDR1 DFQATT and CDR2 SNEGSKA (reference sequence). CDR3 protein: CSARPNSGGYNNEQFF. As DNA, the CDR3 is TGCAGTGCTAGACCAAACAGCGGGGGGTACAACAATGAGCAGTTCTTC.

The chain uses TRBV27 and TRBJ2-7; 11 bases match TRBD1. This CDR3 is 16 amino acids long. CDR1 and CDR2 (germline): MNHEY, SMNVEV (reference sequence). V lost 2 bases, J lost 3 bases, and 6 bases stayed unmatched. The CDR3 loop is CASSLEGTGGFYEQYF. The DNA for the CDR3 is TGTGCCAGCAGTTTAGAAGGGACAGGGGGATTCTACGAGCAGTACTTC.

In its sample, this clonotype was seen many times. The chain carries TRBV29-1 and TRBJ2-4, with D tentatively TRBD2 (5 bases). CDR3 length: 15 residues. The V end was cut by 2 bases, the J end by 0 bases, with 11 bases between. Germline V gene lookup returns CDR1 SQVTM and CDR2 ANQGSEA. The CDR3 is CSVETGKGAKNIQYF. The CDR3 bases are TGCAGCGTTGAAACGGGAAAGGGAGCCAAAAACATTCAGTACTTC.